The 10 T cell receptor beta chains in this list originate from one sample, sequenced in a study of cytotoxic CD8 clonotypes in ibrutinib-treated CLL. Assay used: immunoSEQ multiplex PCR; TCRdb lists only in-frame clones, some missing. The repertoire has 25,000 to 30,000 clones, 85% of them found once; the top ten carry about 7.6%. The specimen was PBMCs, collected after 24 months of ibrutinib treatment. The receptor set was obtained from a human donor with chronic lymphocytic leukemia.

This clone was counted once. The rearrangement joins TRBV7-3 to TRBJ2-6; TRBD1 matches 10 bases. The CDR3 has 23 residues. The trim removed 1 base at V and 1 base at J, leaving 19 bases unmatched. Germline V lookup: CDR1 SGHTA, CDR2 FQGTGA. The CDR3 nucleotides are TGTGCCAGCAGCTTAATCTTTGGGACAGGGGCGTTGGCCCTTCCTTCTGGGGCCAACGTCCTGACTTTC. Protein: CASSLIFGTGALALPSGANVLTF.

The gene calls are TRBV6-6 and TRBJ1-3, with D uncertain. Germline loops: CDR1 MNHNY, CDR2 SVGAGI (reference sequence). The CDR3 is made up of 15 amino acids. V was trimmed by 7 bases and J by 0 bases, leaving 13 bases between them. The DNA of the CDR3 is TGTGCCAGCATCCGAGGTCCTAGCTCTGGAAACACCATATATTTT. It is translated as CASIRGPSSGNTIYF.

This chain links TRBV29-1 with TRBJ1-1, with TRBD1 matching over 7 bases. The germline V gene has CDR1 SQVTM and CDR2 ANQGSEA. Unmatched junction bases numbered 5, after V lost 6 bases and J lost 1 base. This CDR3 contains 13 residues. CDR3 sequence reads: CSVTGEGNTEAFF. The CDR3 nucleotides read TGCAGCGTAACAGGGGAAGGGAACACTGAAGCTTTCTTT.

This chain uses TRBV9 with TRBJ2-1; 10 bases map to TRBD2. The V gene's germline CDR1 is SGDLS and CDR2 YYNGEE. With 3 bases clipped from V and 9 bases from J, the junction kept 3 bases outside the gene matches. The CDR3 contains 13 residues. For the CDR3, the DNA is TGTGCCAGCAGCGATACTAGCGGGACTGAGCAGTTCTTC. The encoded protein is CASSDTSGTEQFF.

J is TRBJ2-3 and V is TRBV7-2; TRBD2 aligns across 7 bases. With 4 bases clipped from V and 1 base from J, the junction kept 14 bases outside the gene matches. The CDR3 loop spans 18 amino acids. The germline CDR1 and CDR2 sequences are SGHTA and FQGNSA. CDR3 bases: TGTGCCAGCAGCTCCGCCCCTAGGCGGGGGTGGGGCACAGATACGCAGTATTTT. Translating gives CASSSAPRRGWGTDTQYF.

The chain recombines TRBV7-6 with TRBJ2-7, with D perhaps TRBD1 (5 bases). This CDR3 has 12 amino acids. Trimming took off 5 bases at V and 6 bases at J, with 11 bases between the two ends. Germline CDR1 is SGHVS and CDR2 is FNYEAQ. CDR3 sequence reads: CASSRDRGEQYF. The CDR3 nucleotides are TGTGCCAGCAGCCGCGACAGAGGCGAGCAGTACTTC.

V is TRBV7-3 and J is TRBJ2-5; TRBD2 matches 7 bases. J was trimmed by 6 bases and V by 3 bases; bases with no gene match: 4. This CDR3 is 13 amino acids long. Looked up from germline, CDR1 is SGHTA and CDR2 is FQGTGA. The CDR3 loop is CASSLGGIQTQYF. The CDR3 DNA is TGTGCCAGCAGCTTGGGGGGGATACAGACCCAGTACTTC.

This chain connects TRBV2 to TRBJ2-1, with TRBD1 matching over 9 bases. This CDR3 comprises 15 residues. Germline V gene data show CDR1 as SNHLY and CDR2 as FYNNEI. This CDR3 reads CATKGGTGSRSEQFF. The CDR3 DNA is TGTGCGACGAAGGGCGGGACAGGGTCTCGTAGTGAGCAGTTCTTC.

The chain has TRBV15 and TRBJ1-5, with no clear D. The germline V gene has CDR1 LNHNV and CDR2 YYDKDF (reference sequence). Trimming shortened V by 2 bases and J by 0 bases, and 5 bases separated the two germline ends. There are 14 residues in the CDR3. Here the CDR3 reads CATSRSGSNQPQHF. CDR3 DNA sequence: TGTGCCACCAGCAGATCGGGTAGCAATCAGCCCCAGCATTTT.

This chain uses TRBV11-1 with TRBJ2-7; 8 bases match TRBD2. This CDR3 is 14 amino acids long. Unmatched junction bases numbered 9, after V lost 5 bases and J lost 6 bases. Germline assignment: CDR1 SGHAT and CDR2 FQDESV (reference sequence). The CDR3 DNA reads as TGTGCCAGCAGCCCCGGGAGGGGGTCTCGCGAGCAGTACTTC. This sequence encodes CASSPGRGSREQYF.